This record covers a single T cell receptor beta chain. The antigen remains undetermined. The data were taken from a study of T cell responses to AZD1222 COVID-19 vaccine. Study observations and caveats: Spike-specific TCR breadth and depth grew following two AZD1222 doses. Clonal diversity was possibly underestimated, and the donors were mostly white British, with more females.

The table came from immunoSEQ multiplex PCR; TCRdb's copy has only in-frame clones and leaves some out. The table shows 150,000 to 200,000 clones, with 94% occurring only once. Sequenced here: peripheral blood, sampled on day 0 of AZD1222 vaccination. The sequence came from an adult in good health.

This CDR3 reads CATQQADYGYTF. As DNA, the CDR3 is TGCGCAACACAGCAGGCGGACTATGGCTACACCTTC. The chain uses TRBV4-1 and TRBJ1-2; D gene unclear. The CDR3 consists of 12 residues. In germline, CDR1 is MGHRA, CDR2 YSYEKL.